These T cell receptor beta chains were read from a single sample in a study of blood T cell repertoires in COVID-19. The assay was immunoSEQ multiplex PCR, and TCRdb's table has in-frame clones only and misses some. The table has approximately 100,000 clones, 84% seen once. Sample: peripheral blood. The receptor source for this set is a human donor in a cohort sampled during active or convalescent COVID-19. Both conserved end residues are part of each CDR3. Each record gives: clone size, D gene, CDR3 length, V gene, J gene, CDR3 DNA, CDR3 protein. The D gene is left open where the match is weak. Only part of the rows carry a size: once, few, many, or a class if the clone is expanded.

>NA|TRBD1|16|TRBV5-1|TRBJ1-4
TGCGCCAGCAGCTTGTCGGACAGGGGGACTAATGAAAAACTGTTTTTT
CASSLSDRGTNEKLFF
>NA|TRBD1|15|TRBV19|TRBJ2-7
TGTGCCAGTAGTATAGGTTCTAGGACAGGGGACGAGCAGTACTTC
CASSIGSRTGDEQYF
>NA|NA|14|TRBV7-9|TRBJ1-1
TGTGCCAGCAGCCCCGGACAGTTGAACACTGAAGCTTTCTTT
CASSPGQLNTEAFF
>NA|NA|16|TRBV5-1|TRBJ1-1
TGCGCCAGCAGCTTCTCGGAGGGCTCCGATGGGACTGAAGCTTTCTTT
CASSFSEGSDGTEAFF
>NA|NA|13|TRBV6-1|TRBJ1-5
TGTGCCAGCAGTGATCAGAGGATTCAGCCCCAGCATTTT
CASSDQRIQPQHF
>NA|TRBD1|15|TRBV7-6|TRBJ2-7
TGTGCCAGCAGCTTAGGACAGGGAGTAACCTACGAGCAGTACTTC
CASSLGQGVTYEQYF
>few|NA|12|TRBV14|TRBJ1-1
TGTGCCAGCAGCCTCCACTACACTGAAGCTTTCTTT
CASSLHYTEAFF
>NA|TRBD2|17|TRBV3-1/TRBV3-2|TRBJ2-3
TGTGCCAGCAGCGGACTAGCGGGGGGTGTTAGCACAGATACGCAGTATTTT
CASSGLAGGVSTDTQYF
>NA|NA|14|TRBV19|TRBJ2-1
TGTGCCAGTAGTATACTCGGGGACTACAATGAGCAGTTCTTC
CASSILGDYNEQFF
>NA|NA|17|TRBV7-6|TRBJ1-1
TGTGCCAGCAGCTTTAAACTCCCCTGGGGGGGAAACACTGAAGCTTTCTTT
CASSFKLPWGGNTEAFF
>NA|NA|15|TRBV5-6|TRBJ2-3
TGTGCCAGCAGCTGGGGCTGGCGACTAGAGAGCGCGCAGTATTTT
CASSWGWRLESAQYF
>NA|NA|11|TRBV9|TRBJ2-1
TGTGCCAGCAGCGCCCTAAATGAGCAGTTCTTC
CASSALNEQFF
>NA|TRBD1|16|TRBV3-1/TRBV3-2|TRBJ1-4
TGTGCCAGCAGCCAAGTTTCGAGACAGGGAGCTGAAAAACTGTTTTTT
CASSQVSRQGAEKLFF
>NA|TRBD1|16|TRBV5-1|TRBJ1-4
TGCGCCAGCAGCTCGGGACAGGGAAGTGCTAATGAAAAACTGTTTTTT
CASSSGQGSANEKLFF
>NA|TRBD1|16|TRBV7-3|TRBJ2-2
TGTGCCAGCAGTTCTATTGACAGGGGGGACACCGGGGAGCTGTTTTTT
CASSSIDRGDTGELFF
>NA|TRBD1|14|TRBV19|TRBJ1-2
TGTGCCAGTAGTATAGGACAGGGTAGCTATGGCTACACCTTC
CASSIGQGSYGYTF
>NA|TRBD1|15|TRBV5-1|TRBJ2-1
TGCGCCAGCAGCCAATACAGGGGGCCGGACAATGAGCAGTTCTTC
CASSQYRGPDNEQFF
>NA|NA|14|TRBV5-1|TRBJ1-2
TGCGCCAGCAGCTTGGAGGCGAGTACCGGGAGCTACACCTTC
CASSLEASTGSYTF
>few|NA|12|TRBV19|TRBJ1-1
TGTGCCAGTAGTATAACGGGGAATAGGGCTTTCTTT
CASSITGNRAFF
>NA|TRBD1|17|TRBV5-8|TRBJ1-3
TGTGCCAGCAGCGGGATAACAGGGGGTGGTTCTGGAAACACCATATATTTT
CASSGITGGGSGNTIYF
>NA|TRBD2|12|TRBV6-6|TRBJ2-7
TGTGCCAGCGCGGGGGGTTCCTACGAGCAGTACTTC
CASAGGSYEQYF
>NA|NA|16|TRBV5-4|TRBJ2-5
TGTGCCAGCAGCTTGCTCAGGACAGTTGAGCAAGAGACCCAGTACTTC
CASSLLRTVEQETQYF
>once|TRBD1|17|TRBV3-1/TRBV3-2|TRBJ1-3
TGTGCCAGCAGCCAAGTTTACAGGGGGTTCTCTGGAAACACCATATATTTT
CASSQVYRGFSGNTIYF
>NA|TRBD1|14|TRBV5-6|TRBJ2-3
TGTGCCAGCAGCAGGACAGGGGGCGGGCAGACGCAGTATTTT
CASSRTGGGQTQYF
>NA|TRBD1|18|TRBV7-9|TRBJ1-3
TGTGCCAGCAGCCCCCCCTCCGGGACAGGGTTTTCTGGAAACACCATATATTTT
CASSPPSGTGFSGNTIYF
>NA|TRBD1|14|TRBV24-1|TRBJ2-1
TGTGCCACCACTCCGGGACAGGGAAGCCACGAGCAGTTCTTC
CATTPGQGSHEQFF
>NA|NA|15|TRBV6-5|TRBJ1-2
TGTGCCAGCAGTTACGGAGGGTCTACTAACTATGGCTACACCTTC
CASSYGGSTNYGYTF
>once|TRBD1|16|TRBV10-2|TRBJ1-1
TGCGCCAGCAGTGAATGGCAGGGGGCAATGAACACTGAAGCTTTCTTT
CASSEWQGAMNTEAFF
>NA|NA|17|TRBV3-1/TRBV3-2|TRBJ2-7
TGTGCCAGCAGCCAAGATAAGGGCAGGGGAGGGAGATACGAGCAGTACTTC
CASSQDKGRGGRYEQYF
>NA|NA|15|TRBV5-6|TRBJ1-4
TGTGCCAGCAGCTTGGAGGGCCGAGGGTCTGAAAAACTGTTTTTT
CASSLEGRGSEKLFF
>NA|NA|18|TRBV5-8|TRBJ1-5
TGTGCCAGCAGCTTTGGGGAGCCCTTACCCTATAGCAATCAGCCCCAGCATTTT
CASSFGEPLPYSNQPQHF
>NA|TRBD1|15|TRBV2|TRBJ2-1
TGTGCCAGCACCAAAGGGGGACAGGGTGATACTGAGCAGTTCTTC
CASTKGGQGDTEQFF
>NA|NA|18|TRBV11-3|TRBJ1-6
TGTGCCAGCAGCCCGGGAGACCGGGCGGGCTCCTATAATTCACCCCTCCACTTT
CASSPGDRAGSYNSPLHF
>NA|TRBD2|17|TRBV11-3|TRBJ2-3
TGTGCCAGCAGCTCCGGAGTAGGCGGGGGTGGCACAGATACGCAGTATTTT
CASSSGVGGGGTDTQYF
>NA|NA|14|TRBV18|TRBJ1-4
TGTGCCAGCTCCGGAGGACGGGCGGGTGAAAAACTGTTTTTT
CASSGGRAGEKLFF
>NA|NA|15|TRBV3-1/TRBV3-2|TRBJ1-3
TGTGCCAGCAGTCGGAGGGCCAACTCTGGAAACACCATATATTTT
CASSRRANSGNTIYF
>NA|NA|15|TRBV5-1|TRBJ1-4
TGCGCCAGCAGCTTGGGGGGAGGACCTAATGAAAAACTGTTTTTT
CASSLGGGPNEKLFF
>once|TRBD1|13|TRBV19|TRBJ1-5
TGTGCCAGTAGTATTGACAGGGATCAGCCCCAGCATTTT
CASSIDRDQPQHF
>few|NA|13|TRBV18|TRBJ2-7
TGTGCCAGCTCACATGGGGACTCGTACGAGCAGTACTTC
CASSHGDSYEQYF
>NA|NA|15|TRBV5-5|TRBJ1-4
TGTGCCAGCAGCTCCTCGGCGGCTTTGAGGGAAAAACTGTTTTTT
CASSSSAALREKLFF
>NA|NA|12|TRBV7-2|TRBJ2-7
TGTGCCAGCAGTCCACAAAACTACGAGCAGTACTTC
CASSPQNYEQYF
>once|NA|11|TRBV11-3|TRBJ2-1
TGTGCCAGCAGCTCAGGGGACGAGCAGTTCTTC
CASSSGDEQFF
>NA|NA|13|TRBV30|TRBJ2-7
TGTGCCTGGAGTGTGGGACTGCTCTACGAGCAGTACTTC
CAWSVGLLYEQYF
>NA|NA|10|TRBV10-3|TRBJ2-2
TGTGCCACCGGGACCGGGGAGCTGTTTTTT
CATGTGELFF
>NA|TRBD1|15|TRBV7-3|TRBJ1-3
TGTGCCAGCAGCTCCGGGACAGGAACTGGAAACACCATATATTTT
CASSSGTGTGNTIYF
>NA|NA|15|TRBV7-3|TRBJ2-7
TGTGCCAGCAGCTTATCTGGCGGGTTCCCGGGCGAGCAGTACTTC
CASSLSGGFPGEQYF
>NA|TRBD1|15|TRBV6-5|TRBJ2-1
TGTGCCAGCAGTCTCGACAGGGGGAGCTACAATGAGCAGTTCTTC
CASSLDRGSYNEQFF
>NA|NA|16|TRBV5-4|TRBJ2-3
TGTGCCAGCAGCTTAGAAACAGGAATAGGGACAGATACGCAGTATTTT
CASSLETGIGTDTQYF
>NA|NA|15|TRBV18|TRBJ1-2
TGTGCCAGCTCACCAAGCGCCAGCCCTAACTATGGCTACACCTTC
CASSPSASPNYGYTF
>once|NA|14|TRBV18|TRBJ2-6
TGTGCCAGCTCACGGGGGGATGGGGCCAACGTCCTGACTTTC
CASSRGDGANVLTF
>NA|TRBD1|16|TRBV7-8|TRBJ1-5
TGTGCCAGCAGCTTAGTAGGACAGGGGGCGTCTCAGCCCCAGCATTTT
CASSLVGQGASQPQHF
>NA|TRBD2|15|TRBV2|TRBJ2-7
TGTGCCAGCAGCGAGACTAGCGGGGGGCAGCACGAGCAGTACTTC
CASSETSGGQHEQYF
>NA|NA|16|TRBV7-2|TRBJ2-2
TGTGCCAGCAGCTTACGGGCTAGCTCGAACACCGGGGAGCTGTTTTTT
CASSLRASSNTGELFF
>once|TRBD1|14|TRBV7-9|TRBJ2-5
TGTGCCAGCAGCTTTTCGACAGGGTTGGAGACCCAGTACTTC
CASSFSTGLETQYF
>NA|NA|15|TRBV6-6|TRBJ1-2
TGTGCCAGCAGTTACCACCAGCGGACGGGAAGGGGCTACACCTTC
CASSYHQRTGRGYTF
>NA|TRBD1|14|TRBV27|TRBJ1-2
TGTGCCAGCAGCCCGGGACAGGGTATCAGGGGCTACACCTTC
CASSPGQGIRGYTF
>NA|TRBD2|17|TRBV19|TRBJ2-6
TGTGCCAGTAGTACACCGGGGGGGGCTGACGGGGCCAACGTCCTGACTTTC
CASSTPGGADGANVLTF
>NA|TRBD1|14|TRBV25-1|TRBJ1-4
TGTGCCAGCAATAAAGACGGGACAGTTGAAAAACTGTTTTTT
CASNKDGTVEKLFF
>NA|NA|16|TRBV4-3|TRBJ2-1
TGCGCCAGCAGCCAAGACACGGCGGGCTCCTACAATGAGCAGTTCTTC
CASSQDTAGSYNEQFF